This TCR beta chain was recovered during a study of shared clonotypes between healthy human individuals. Looking at the study overall: The composition of the donors was a couple of women and a few men aged 18 to 49. Three CD4 naive, three CD4 memory, two CD8 naive and one CD8 memory plate were used per donor. Study outcomes and limitations: Clonotypes shared by all four sorted-subset donors had higher generation probabilities than non-shared clonotypes. Some naive CD4 clonotypes, roughly 5%, turned up in common across a handful of donors.

In regard to this clone: Its antigen is still unknown.

J lost 4 bases, V lost 0 bases, and 13 bases had no gene match. This CDR3 comprises 18 residues. Germline V gene lookup returns CDR1 LGHNA and CDR2 YNFKEQ. Data came from immunoSEQ multiplex PCR; TCRdb stores just in-frame clones and leaves some out. The sample consists of fewer than 850,000 clones, less than 95% of them appearing once. The sample consisted of memory CD8+ T cells from PBMCs. Subset here: CD45RO+ cells pooled with CCR7-negative TemRA cells. The J gene is TRBJ2-3, the V gene TRBV4-2, with 7 bases that match TRBD2. The TCR originated in a man aged 18 to 30 in good health. Some clones in this sample may be carry-over from other donors' samples. CDR3 residues: CASSQDSGSGIVADTQYF. Here the CDR3 DNA reads TGTGCCAGCAGCCAAGATAGTGGAAGCGGGATAGTCGCAGATACGCAGTATTTT.